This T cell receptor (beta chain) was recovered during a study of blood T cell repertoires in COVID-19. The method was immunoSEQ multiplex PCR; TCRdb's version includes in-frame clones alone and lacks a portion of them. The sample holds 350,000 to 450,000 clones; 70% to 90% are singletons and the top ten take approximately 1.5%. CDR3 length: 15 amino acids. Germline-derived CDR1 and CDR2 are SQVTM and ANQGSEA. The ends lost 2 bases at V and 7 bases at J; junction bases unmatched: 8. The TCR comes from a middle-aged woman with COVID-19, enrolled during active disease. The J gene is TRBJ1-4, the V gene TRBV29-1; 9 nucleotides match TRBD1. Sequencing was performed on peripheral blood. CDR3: CSVEPGQGPGEKLFF. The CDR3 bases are TGCAGCGTTGAACCGGGACAGGGCCCAGGTGAAAAACTGTTTTTT.